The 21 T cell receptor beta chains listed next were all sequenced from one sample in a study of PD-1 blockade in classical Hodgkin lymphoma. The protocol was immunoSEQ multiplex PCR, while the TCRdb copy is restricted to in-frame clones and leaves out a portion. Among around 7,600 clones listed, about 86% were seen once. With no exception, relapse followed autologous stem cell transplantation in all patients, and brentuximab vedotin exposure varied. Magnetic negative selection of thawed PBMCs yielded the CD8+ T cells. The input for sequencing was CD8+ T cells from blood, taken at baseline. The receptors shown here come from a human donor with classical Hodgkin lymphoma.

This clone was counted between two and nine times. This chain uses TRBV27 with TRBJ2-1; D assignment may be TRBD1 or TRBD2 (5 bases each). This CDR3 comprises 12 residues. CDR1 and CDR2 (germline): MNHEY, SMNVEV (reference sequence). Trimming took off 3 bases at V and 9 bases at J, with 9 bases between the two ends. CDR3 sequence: CASSLGGGEQFF. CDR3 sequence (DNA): TGTGCCAGCAGTTTGGGTGGGGGTGAGCAGTTCTTC.

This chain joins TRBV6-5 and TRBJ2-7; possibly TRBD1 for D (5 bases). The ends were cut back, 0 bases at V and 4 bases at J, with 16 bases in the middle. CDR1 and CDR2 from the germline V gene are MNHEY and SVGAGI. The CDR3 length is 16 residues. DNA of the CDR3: TGTGCCAGCAGTTACTCGTGGGGCCTTGGGGCTTACGAGCAGTACTTC. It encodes CASSYSWGLGAYEQYF.

CDR3 sequence (DNA): TGTGCCAGTAGTATCGGCACCGGGACAGGGAAGGACGAGCAGTACTTC. It is translated as CASSIGTGTGKDEQYF. The rearrangement uses TRBV19 and TRBJ2-7; TRBD1 aligns across 9 bases. Losses at the gene ends were 3 bases for V and 5 bases for J; bases not matched to a gene: 11. The CDR3 has 16 residues. Germline values: CDR1 LNHDA, CDR2 SQIVND (reference sequence).

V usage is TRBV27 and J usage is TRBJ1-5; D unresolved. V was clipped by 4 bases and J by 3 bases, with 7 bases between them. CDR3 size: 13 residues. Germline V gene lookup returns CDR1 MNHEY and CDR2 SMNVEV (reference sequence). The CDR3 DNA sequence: TGTGCCAGCAGTTACAGCTACAATCAGCCCCAGCATTTT. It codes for CASSYSYNQPQHF.

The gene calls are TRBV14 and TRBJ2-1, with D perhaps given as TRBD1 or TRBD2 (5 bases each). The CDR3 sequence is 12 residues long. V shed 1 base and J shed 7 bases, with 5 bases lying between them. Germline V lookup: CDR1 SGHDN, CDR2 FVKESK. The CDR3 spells CASSQGGNEQFF. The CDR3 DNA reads TGTGCCAGCAGCCAAGGGGGGAATGAGCAGTTCTTC.

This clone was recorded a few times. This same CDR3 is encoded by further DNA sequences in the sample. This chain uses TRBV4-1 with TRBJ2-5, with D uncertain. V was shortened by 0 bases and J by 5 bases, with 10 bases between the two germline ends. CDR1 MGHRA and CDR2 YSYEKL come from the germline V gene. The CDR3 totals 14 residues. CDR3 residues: CASSQEGDGETQYF. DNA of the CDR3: TGCGCCAGCAGCCAAGAAGGCGACGGGGAGACCCAGTACTTC.

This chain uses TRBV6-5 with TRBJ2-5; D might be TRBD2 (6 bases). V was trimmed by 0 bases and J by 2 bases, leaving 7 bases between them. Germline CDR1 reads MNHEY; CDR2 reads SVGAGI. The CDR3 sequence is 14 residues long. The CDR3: CASSYSGGQETQYF. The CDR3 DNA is TGTGCCAGCAGTTACTCGGGAGGACAAGAGACCCAGTACTTC.

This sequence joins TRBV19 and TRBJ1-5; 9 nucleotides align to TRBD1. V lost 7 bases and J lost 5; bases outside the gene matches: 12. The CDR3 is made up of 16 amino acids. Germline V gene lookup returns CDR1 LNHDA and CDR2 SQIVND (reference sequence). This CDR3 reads CASTLGDRDKYQPQHF. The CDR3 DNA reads TGTGCCAGTACCCTTGGGGACAGGGATAAGTATCAGCCCCAGCATTTT.

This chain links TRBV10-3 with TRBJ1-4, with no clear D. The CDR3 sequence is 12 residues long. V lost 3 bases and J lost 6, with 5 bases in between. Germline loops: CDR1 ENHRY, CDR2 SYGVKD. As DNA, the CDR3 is TGTGCCATCAGTGACGGGGATGAAAAACTGTTTTTT. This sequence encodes CAISDGDEKLFF.

CDR3 protein: CASSPTTGELFF. In DNA form, the CDR3 reads TGTGCCAGCAGCCCAACAACCGGGGAGCTGTTTTTT. The chain combines TRBV7-9 with TRBJ2-2; no clear D gene. This CDR3 contains 12 residues. V lost 5 bases and J 5 bases, leaving 6 bases between the germline ends. Germline assignment: CDR1 SEHNR and CDR2 FQNEAQ (reference sequence).

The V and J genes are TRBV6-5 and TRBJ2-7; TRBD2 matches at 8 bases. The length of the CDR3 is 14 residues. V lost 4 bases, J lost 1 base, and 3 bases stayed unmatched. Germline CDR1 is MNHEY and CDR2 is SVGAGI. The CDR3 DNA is TGTGCCAGCAGTTTAGCGGGAAAGTCCTACGAGCAGTACTTC. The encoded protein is CASSLAGKSYEQYF.

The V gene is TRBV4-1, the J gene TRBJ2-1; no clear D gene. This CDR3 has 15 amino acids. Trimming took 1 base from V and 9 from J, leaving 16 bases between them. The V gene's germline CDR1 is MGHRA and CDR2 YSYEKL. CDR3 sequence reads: CASSQGIGRLSEQFF. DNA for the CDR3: TGCGCCAGCAGCCAAGGAATTGGCAGGTTAAGTGAGCAGTTCTTC.

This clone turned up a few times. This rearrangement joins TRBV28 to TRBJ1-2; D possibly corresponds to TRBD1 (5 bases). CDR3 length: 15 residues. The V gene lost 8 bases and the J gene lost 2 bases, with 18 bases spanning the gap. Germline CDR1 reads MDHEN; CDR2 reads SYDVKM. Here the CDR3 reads CASRLPAGRNYGYTF. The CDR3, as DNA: TGTGCCAGCCGCCTACCAGCAGGGCGCAACTATGGCTACACCTTC.

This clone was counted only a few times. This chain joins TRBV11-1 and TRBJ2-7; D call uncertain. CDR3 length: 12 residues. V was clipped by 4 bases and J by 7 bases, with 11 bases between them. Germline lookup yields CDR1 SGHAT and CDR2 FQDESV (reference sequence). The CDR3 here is CASSSGPYEQYF. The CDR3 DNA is TGTGCCAGCAGCTCCGGACCGTATGAGCAGTACTTC. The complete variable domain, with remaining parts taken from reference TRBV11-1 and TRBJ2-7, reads EAEVAQSPRYKITEKSQAVAFWCDPISGHATLYWYRQILGQGPELLVQFQDESVVDDSQLPKDRFSAERLKGVDSTLKIQPAELGDSAMYLCASSSGPYEQYFGPGTRLTVT.

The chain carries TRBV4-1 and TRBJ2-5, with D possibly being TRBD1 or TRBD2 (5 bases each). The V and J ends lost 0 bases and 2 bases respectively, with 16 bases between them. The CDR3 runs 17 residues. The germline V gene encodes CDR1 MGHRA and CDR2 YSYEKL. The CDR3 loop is CASSQDLRGVFQETQYF. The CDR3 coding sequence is TGCGCCAGCAGCCAAGATTTGAGGGGCGTCTTTCAAGAGACCCAGTACTTC.

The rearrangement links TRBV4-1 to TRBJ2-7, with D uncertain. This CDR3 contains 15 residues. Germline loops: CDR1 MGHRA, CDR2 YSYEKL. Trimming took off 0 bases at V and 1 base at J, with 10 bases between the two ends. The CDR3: CASSQELRPSYEQYF. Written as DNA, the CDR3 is TGCGCCAGCAGCCAAGAACTAAGGCCATCCTACGAGCAGTACTTC.

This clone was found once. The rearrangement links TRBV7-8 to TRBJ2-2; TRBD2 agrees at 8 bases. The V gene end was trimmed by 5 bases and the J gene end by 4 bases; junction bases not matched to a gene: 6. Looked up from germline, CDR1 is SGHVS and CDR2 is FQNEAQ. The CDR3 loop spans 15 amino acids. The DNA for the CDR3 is TGTGCCAGCAGCCTTAGCGGGACGGGCACCGGGGAGCTGTTTTTT. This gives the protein CASSLSGTGTGELFF.

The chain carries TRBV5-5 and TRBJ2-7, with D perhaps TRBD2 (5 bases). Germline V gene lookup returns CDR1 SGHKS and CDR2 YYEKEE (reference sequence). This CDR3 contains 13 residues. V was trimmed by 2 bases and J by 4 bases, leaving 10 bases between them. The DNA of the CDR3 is TGTGCCAGCAGCTTCTTCCCGGGATACGAGCAGTACTTC. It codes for CASSFFPGYEQYF.

CDR3 loop: CASSQEGKTQYF. The CDR3 DNA reads TGCGCCAGCAGCCAAGAAGGCAAGACCCAGTACTTC. The chain employs TRBV4-1 and TRBJ2-5; D is unresolved. The germline V gene encodes CDR1 MGHRA and CDR2 YSYEKL. V shed 0 bases and J shed 6 bases, with 5 bases lying between them. CDR3 length: 12 residues.

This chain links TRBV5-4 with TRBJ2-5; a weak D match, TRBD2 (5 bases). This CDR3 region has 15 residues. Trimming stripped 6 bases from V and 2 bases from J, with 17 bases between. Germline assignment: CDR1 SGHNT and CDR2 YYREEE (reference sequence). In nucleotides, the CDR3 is TGTGCCAGCAAGAATTGGGGAGCACTACAAGAGACCCAGTACTTC. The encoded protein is CASKNWGALQETQYF.

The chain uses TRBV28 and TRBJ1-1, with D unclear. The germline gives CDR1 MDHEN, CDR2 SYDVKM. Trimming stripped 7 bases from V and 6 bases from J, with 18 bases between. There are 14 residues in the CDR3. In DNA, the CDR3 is TGTGCCAGCACCGTCTTTAGAGTTGATCCTGAAGCTTTCTTT. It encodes CASTVFRVDPEAFF.